This T cell receptor (beta chain) is from a study of shared clonotypes between healthy human individuals. A note on this clone: Its antigen is as yet unknown.

Findings and caveats of the study: Depth of sequencing was expected to influence donor clonotype sharing.

With unsorted samples, genomic DNA was obtained from 80 million to 100 million PBMCs. The CDR3 is made up of 14 amino acids. CDR1 is MDHEN, CDR2 SYDVKM, per germline. V was clipped by 8 bases and J by 5 bases; unmatched bases: 9. For each subset, genomic DNA was distributed in equal portions over several immunoSEQ plates. As processed by the authors: Filtering differed, since immunoSEQ gave only junction sequences and no quality scores. Clones were sequenced by immunoSEQ multiplex PCR, and TCRdb holds only the in-frame ones, with some missing. The D gene and trimming were derived from the DNA, and the V and J assignments and clone size from that table. The table records about 460,000 clones, around 77% of them present only once.

Sample: PBMCs. This chain links TRBV28 with TRBJ2-1; 7 bases are shared with TRBD2. This receptor was taken from a woman aged 40 to 50 in good health. Some clones in this sample may be carry-over from other donors' samples. The CDR3 loop reads CASSHWDYHNEQFF. The DNA for the CDR3 is TGTGCCAGCTCGCATTGGGACTATCACAATGAGCAGTTCTTC.